A single count supports the clone carrying this T cell receptor (beta chain). What it recognizes is unknown. The data derive from a study of cytomegalovirus exposure and HLA in healthy donors. Whole-study results and caveats: Differences between HLA loci emerged in a later analysis of TCR association rates, with DRB1 most and HLA-C fewest. On later analysis, the bulk of CMV-associated TCR beta chains appeared to be HLA-restricted.

Germline CDR1 is MNHNS and CDR2 is SASEGT. CDR3 length: 13 residues. V was clipped by 2 bases and J by 1 base, with 6 bases between them. The PCR contained 60 Vbeta and 13 Jbeta primers. TCRdb keeps only in-frame clones here, not all; method: immunoSEQ multiplex PCR. The table shows about 200,000 clones, with about 80% occurring only once. This chain connects TRBV6-1 to TRBJ2-7; D unclear. This receptor was taken from a woman in her 30s in good health and CMV-seropositive. The sequenced sample consisted of PBMCs. CDR3 nucleotide sequence: TGTGCCAGCAGTGAAAGCTTTTCCTACGAGCAGTACTTC. Translating it yields CASSESFSYEQYF.